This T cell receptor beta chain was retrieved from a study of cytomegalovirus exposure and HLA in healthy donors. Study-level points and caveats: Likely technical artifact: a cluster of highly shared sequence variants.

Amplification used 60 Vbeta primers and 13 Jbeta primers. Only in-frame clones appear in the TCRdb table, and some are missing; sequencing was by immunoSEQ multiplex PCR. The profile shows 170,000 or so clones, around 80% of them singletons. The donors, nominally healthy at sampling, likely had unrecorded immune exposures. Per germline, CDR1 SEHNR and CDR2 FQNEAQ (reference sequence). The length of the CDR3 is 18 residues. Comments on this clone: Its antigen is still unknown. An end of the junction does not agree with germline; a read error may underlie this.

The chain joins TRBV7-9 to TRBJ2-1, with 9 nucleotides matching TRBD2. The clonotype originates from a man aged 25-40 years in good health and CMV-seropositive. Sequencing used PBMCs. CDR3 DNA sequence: TGTTCCAGCAGCTTCGCAGGGGGTTTGCGGGAGGGCAGCAATGAGCAGTTCTTC. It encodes CSSSFAGGLREGSNEQFF.